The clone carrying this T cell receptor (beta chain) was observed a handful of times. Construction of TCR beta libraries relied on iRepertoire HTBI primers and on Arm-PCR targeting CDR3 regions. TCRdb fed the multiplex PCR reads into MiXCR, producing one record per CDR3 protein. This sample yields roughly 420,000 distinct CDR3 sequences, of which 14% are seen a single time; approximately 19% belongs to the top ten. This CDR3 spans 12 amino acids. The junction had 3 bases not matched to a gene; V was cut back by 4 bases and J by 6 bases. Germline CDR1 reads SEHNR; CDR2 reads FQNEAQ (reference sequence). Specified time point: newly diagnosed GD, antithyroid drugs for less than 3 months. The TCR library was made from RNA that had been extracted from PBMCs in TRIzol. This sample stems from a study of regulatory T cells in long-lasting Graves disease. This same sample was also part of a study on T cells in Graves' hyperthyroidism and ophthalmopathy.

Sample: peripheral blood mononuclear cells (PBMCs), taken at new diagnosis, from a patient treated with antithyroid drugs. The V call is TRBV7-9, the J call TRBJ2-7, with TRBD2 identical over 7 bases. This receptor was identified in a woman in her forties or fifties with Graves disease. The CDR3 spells CASSSGGTEQYF. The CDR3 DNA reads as TGTGCCAGCAGCTCCGGGGGGACCGAGCAGTACTTC.